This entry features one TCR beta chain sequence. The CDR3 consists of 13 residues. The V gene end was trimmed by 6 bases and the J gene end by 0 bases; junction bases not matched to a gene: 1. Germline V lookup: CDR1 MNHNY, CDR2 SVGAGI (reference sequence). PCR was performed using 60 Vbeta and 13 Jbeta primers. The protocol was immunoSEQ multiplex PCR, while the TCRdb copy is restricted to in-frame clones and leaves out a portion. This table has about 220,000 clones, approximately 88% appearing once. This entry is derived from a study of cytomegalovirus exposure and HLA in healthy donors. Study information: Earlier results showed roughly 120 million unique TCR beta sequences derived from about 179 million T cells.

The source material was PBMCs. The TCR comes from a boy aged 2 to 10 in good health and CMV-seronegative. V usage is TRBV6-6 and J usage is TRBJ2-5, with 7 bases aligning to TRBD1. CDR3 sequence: CASSGTDQETQYF. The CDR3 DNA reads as TGTGCCAGCAGCGGGACAGACCAAGAGACCCAGTACTTC.